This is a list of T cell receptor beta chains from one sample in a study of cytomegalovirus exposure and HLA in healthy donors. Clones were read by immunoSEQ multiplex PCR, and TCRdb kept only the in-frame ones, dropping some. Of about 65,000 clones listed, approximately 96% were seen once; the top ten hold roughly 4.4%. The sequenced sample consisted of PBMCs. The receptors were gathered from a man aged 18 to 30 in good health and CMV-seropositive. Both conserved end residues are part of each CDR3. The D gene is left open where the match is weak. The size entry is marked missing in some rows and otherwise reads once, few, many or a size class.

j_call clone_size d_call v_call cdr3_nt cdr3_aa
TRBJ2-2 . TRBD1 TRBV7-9 TGTGCCAGCAGCCGAGGGACAGGGAACACCGGGGAGCTGTTTTTT CASSRGTGNTGELFF
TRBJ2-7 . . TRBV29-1 TGCAGCGTTGAATCGCCGGACATGACCTACGAGCAGTACTTC CSVESPDMTYEQYF
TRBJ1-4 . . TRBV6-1 TGTGCCAGCAGTGAACAACCGGGTGGGGAAAAACTGTTTTTT CASSEQPGGEKLFF
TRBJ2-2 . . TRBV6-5 TGTGCCAGCAGTTACTCACGGACAGCCGTGGGGGAGCTGTTTTTT CASSYSRTAVGELFF
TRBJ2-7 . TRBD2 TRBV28 TGTGCCAGCAGTCTCCCCACCGGTAGTTCCGCCGGGAGGGCCTACGAGCAGTACTTC CASSLPTGSSAGRAYEQYF
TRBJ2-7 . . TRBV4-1 TGCGCCAGCAGCCAGGCCGATATGCAGGGCTACGAGCAGTACTTC CASSQADMQGYEQYF
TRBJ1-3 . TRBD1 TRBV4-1 TGCGCCAGCAGCCACAGGGAGGACAGGGACTTTAACACCATATATTTT CASSHREDRDFNTIYF
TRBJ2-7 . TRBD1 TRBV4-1 TGCGCCAGCAGCCAAGATCCCGGACAGGGCACACCCTACGAGCAGTACTTC CASSQDPGQGTPYEQYF
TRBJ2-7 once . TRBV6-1 TGTGCCAGCAGTGCTCCAGCGGGCGCCGTATCGGACGAGCAGTACTTC CASSAPAGAVSDEQYF
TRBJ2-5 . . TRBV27 TGTGCCACCCACGAGGGGGTGGGTGGGCGGGAGACCCAGTACTTC CATHEGVGGRETQYF
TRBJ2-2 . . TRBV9 TGTGCCAGCAGCCAGACGGGGGCCGGGGAGCTGTTTTTT CASSQTGAGELFF
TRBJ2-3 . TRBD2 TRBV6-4 TGTGCCAGCAGGCCTAGCGGGGGACGTACAGATACGCAGTATTTT CASRPSGGRTDTQYF
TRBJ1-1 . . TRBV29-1 TGCAGCGTTGGCGATAACACTGAAGCTTTCTTT CSVGDNTEAFF
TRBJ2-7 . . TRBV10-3 TGTGCCATCAGTGAGTCGGAGAGCGGTTACGAGCAGTACTTC CAISESESGYEQYF
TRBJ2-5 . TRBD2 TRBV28 TGTGCCAGCAGCCAAGCGGGAGGTGTGGAGACCCAGTACTTC CASSQAGGVETQYF
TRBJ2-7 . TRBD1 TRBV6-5 TGTGCCAGCAGAACTTCCGGGACAGGGAGGGGCGAGCAGTACTTC CASRTSGTGRGEQYF
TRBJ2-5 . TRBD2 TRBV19 TGTGCCAGTAGTATAGGACTAGCGGGAGCAAGCCAAGAGACCCAGTACTTC CASSIGLAGASQETQYF
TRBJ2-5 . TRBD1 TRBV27 TGTGCCAGCAGTTCCGGGACAGGGAGGAGAGAGACCCAGTACTTC CASSSGTGRRETQYF
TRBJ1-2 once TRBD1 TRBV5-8 TGTGCCAGCAGCCGGACAGGAAACTATGGCTACACCTTC CASSRTGNYGYTF
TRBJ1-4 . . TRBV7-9 TGTGCCAGCAGCTTCCACGACAGACTTAATGAAAAACTGTTTTTT CASSFHDRLNEKLFF
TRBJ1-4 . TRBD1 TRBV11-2 TGTGCCAGCAGCCAGGACAGGGGGCGGGAAAAACTGTTTTTT CASSQDRGREKLFF
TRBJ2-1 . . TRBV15 TGTGCCACCAGCAGGAGCGGAGACCAACCCTGGGTCGATGAGCAGTTCTTC CATSRSGDQPWVDEQFF
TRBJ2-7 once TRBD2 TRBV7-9 TGTGCCAGCAGCTTCTCGGGGGGCTACGAGCAGTACTTC CASSFSGGYEQYF
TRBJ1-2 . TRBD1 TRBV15 TGTGCCACCTCCGGGACAGGGGGCGCGCATGGCTACACCTTC CATSGTGGAHGYTF
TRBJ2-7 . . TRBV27 TGTGCCAGCAGGTCCACAGGGAACGAGCAGTACTTC CASRSTGNEQYF
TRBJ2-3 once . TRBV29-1 TGCAGCGTTATTAAGGGGATCGCAGATACGCAGTATTTT CSVIKGIADTQYF
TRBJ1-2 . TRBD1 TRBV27 TGTGCCAGCAGTAACAGGGGTCCCAACTATGGCTACACCTTC CASSNRGPNYGYTF
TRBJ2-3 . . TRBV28 TGTGCCAGCATGGGACTGACAGATACGCAGTATTTT CASMGLTDTQYF
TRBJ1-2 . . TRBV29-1 TGCAGCGTTGAAGACGGTCAGGGGTATGGCTACACCTTC CSVEDGQGYGYTF
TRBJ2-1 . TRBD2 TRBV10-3 TGTGCCATCAGGCTCACTAGCGGGGGGTTGGATGAGCAGTTCTTC CAIRLTSGGLDEQFF
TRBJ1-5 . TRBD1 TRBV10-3 TGTGCCATCAGTGATGGGACAGATGTTAATCAGCCCCAGCATTTT CAISDGTDVNQPQHF
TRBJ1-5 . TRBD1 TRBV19 TGTGCCAGTAGCCTCCGACAGGGACAGCCCCAGCATTTT CASSLRQGQPQHF
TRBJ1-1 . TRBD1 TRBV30 TGTGCCTGGAGTGTACGGACAGGAGGACATGAAGCTTTCTTT CAWSVRTGGHEAFF
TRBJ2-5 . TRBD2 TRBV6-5 TGTGCCAGCAGTCTCGCTAGCGGGACCCAGGAGACCCAGTACTTC CASSLASGTQETQYF
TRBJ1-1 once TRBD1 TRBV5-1 TGCGCCAGCAGCTTGGACTTCCGGACAGGGGGTAATCCTACTGAAGCTTTCTTT CASSLDFRTGGNPTEAFF